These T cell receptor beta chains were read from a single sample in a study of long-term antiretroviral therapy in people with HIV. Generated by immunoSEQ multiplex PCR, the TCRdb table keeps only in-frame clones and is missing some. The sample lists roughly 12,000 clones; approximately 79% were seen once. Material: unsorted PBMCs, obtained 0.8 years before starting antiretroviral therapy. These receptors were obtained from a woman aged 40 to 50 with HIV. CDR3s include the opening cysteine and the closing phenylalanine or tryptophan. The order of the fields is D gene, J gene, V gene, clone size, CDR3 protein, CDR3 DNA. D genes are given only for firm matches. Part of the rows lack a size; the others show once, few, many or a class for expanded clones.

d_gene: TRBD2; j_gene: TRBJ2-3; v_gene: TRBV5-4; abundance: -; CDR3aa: CASSRFAGGGGDTQYF; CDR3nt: TGTGCCAGCAGCCGGTTTGCGGGAGGTGGGGGTGATACGCAGTATTTT
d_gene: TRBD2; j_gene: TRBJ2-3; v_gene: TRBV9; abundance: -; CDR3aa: CASTVLAGTSGTDTQYF; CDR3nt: TGTGCCAGCACCGTACTGGCTGGGACTAGCGGCACAGATACGCAGTATTTT
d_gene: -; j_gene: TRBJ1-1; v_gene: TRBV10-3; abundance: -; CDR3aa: CAISDNNMNTEAFF; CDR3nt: TGTGCCATCAGTGATAACAACATGAACACTGAAGCTTTCTTT
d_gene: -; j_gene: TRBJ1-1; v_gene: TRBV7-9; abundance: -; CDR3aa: CASSLGAGVNTEAFF; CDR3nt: TGTGCCAGCAGCTTAGGGGCGGGGGTGAACACTGAAGCTTTCTTT
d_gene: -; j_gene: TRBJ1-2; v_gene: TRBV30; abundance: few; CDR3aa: CAWSVSSSKYGYTF; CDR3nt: TGTGCCTGGAGTGTAAGCAGTTCTAAGTATGGCTACACCTTC
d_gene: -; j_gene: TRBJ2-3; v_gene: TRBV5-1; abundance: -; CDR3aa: CASSLSALGGITDTQYF; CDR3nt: TGCGCCAGCAGCTTGAGCGCTTTAGGGGGGATCACAGATACGCAGTATTTT
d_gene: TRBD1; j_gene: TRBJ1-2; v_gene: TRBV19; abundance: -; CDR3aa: CAAQPGQGGGYTF; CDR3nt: TGTGCCGCGCAACCGGGACAGGGAGGAGGCTACACCTTC
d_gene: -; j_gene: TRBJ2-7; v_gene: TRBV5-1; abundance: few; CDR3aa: CASSSRTGEQYF; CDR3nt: TGCGCCAGCAGCTCCCGGACGGGAGAGCAGTACTTC
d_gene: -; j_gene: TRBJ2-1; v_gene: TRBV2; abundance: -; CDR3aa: CASSENYNEQFF; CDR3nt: TGTGCCAGCAGTGAAAATTACAATGAGCAGTTCTTC
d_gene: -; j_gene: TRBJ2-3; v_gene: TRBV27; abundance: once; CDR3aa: CASSKLGGTDTQYF; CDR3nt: TGTGCCAGCAGTAAGCTAGGAGGCACAGATACGCAGTATTTT
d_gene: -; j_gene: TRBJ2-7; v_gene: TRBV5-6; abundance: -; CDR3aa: CASSLVTEDGGEQYF; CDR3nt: TGTGCCAGCAGCTTGGTCACGGAGGACGGGGGCGAGCAGTACTTC
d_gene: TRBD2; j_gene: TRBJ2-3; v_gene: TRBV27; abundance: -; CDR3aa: CASSLSVAGGLTDTQYF; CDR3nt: TGTGCCAGCAGTTTATCGGTAGCGGGAGGTCTCACAGATACGCAGTATTTT
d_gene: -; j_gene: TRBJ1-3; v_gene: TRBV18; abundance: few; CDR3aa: CASSPASSGNTIYF; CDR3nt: TGTGCCAGCTCACCTGCGTCCTCTGGAAACACCATATATTTT
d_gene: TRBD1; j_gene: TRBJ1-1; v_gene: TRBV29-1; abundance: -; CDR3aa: CSVDRGPPTEAFF; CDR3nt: TGCAGCGTTGACAGGGGGCCACCCACTGAAGCTTTCTTT
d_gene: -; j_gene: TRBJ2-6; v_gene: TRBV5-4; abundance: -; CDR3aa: CASSLASGGTGANVLTF; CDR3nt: TGTGCCAGCAGCTTGGCCAGTGGGGGAACTGGGGCCAACGTCCTGACTTTC
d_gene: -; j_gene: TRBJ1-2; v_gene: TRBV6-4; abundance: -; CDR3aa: CASSDPNSHREESTTNYGYTF; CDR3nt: TGTGCCAGCAGTGACCCAAACTCCCACAGGGAGGAAAGCACTACTAACTATGGCTACACCTTC
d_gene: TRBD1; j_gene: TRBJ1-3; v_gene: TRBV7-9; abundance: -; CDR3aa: CASSDRVSGNTIYF; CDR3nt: TGTGCCAGCAGCGACAGGGTTTCTGGAAACACCATATATTTT
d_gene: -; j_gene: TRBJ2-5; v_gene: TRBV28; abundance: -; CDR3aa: CASSWAYQETQYF; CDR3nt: TGTGCCAGCAGTTGGGCATATCAAGAGACCCAGTACTTC
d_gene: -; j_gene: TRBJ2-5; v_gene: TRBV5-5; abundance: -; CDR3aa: CASSFEQPQETQYF; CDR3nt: TGTGCCAGCAGCTTCGAACAGCCGCAAGAGACCCAGTACTTC
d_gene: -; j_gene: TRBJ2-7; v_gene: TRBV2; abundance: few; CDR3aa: CASSGGDSYEQYF; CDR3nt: TGTGCCAGCAGTGGCGGGGACTCCTACGAGCAGTACTTC
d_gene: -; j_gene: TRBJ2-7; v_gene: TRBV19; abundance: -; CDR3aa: CASSNGASYEQYF; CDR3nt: TGTGCCAGTAGTAACGGGGCTTCCTACGAGCAGTACTTC
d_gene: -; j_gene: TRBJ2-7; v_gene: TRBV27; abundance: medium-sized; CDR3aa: CASSLGGLIPYEQYF; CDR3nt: TGTGCCAGCAGTTTAGGAGGGCTGATACCCTACGAGCAGTACTTC
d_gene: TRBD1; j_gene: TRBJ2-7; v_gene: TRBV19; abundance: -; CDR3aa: CASSIQAGGFDEQYF; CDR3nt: TGTGCCAGTAGTATTCAGGCAGGGGGCTTCGACGAGCAGTACTTC
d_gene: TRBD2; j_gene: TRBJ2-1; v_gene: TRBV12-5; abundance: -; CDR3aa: CASGLGLAEQNEQFF; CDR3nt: TGTGCTAGTGGTTTGGGACTAGCCGAACAAAATGAGCAGTTCTTC
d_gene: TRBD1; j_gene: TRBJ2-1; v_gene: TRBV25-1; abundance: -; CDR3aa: CASSPPGTGAHEQFF; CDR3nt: TGTGCCAGCAGTCCGCCCGGGACAGGGGCCCATGAGCAGTTCTTC
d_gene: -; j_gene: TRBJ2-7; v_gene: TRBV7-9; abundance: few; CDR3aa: CASSLAIGNEAEQYF; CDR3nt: TGTGCCAGCAGCTTAGCGATAGGGAACGAGGCCGAGCAGTACTTC
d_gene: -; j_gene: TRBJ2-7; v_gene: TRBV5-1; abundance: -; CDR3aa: CASSLYGGVGYEQYF; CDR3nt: TGCGCCAGCAGCTTGTACGGGGGAGTCGGATACGAGCAGTACTTC
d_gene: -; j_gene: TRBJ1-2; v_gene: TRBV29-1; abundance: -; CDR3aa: CSVAARTGGYTF; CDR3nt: TGCAGCGTTGCCGCCCGGACGGGAGGCTACACCTTC
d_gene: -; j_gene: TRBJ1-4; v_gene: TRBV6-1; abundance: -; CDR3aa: CASHDEKLFF; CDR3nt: TGTGCCAGCCACGATGAAAAACTGTTTTTT
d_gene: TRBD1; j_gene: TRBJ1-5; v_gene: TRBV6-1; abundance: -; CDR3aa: CASSESGGFDQPQHF; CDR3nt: TGTGCCAGCAGTGAGTCAGGGGGCTTTGATCAGCCCCAGCATTTT
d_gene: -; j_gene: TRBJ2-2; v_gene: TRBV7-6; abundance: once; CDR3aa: CASSSPGLVDGELFF; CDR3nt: TGTGCCAGCAGCTCCCCGGGACTGGTTGACGGGGAGCTGTTTTTT
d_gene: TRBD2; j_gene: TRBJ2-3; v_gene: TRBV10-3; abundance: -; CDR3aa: CATANSGRDVDTQYF; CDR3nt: TGTGCCACCGCAAATAGCGGGAGGGACGTAGATACGCAGTATTTT
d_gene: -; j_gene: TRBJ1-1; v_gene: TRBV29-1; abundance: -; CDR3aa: CSVTRLDHEAFF; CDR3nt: TGCAGCGTTACCCGACTCGACCATGAAGCTTTCTTT
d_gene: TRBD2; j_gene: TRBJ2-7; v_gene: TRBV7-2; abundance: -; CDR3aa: CASSSSGTSGKGSTF; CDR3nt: TGTGCCAGCAGCTCATCCGGGACTAGCGGGAAAGGATCAACCTTC
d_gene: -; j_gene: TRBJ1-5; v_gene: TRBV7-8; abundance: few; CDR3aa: CASSFPYSNQPQHF; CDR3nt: TGTGCCAGCAGCTTCCCCTATAGCAATCAGCCCCAGCATTTT
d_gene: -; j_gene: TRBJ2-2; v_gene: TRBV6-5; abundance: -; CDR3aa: CASSYLASTGELFF; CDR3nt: TGTGCCAGCAGTTACTTGGCAAGCACCGGGGAGCTGTTTTTT
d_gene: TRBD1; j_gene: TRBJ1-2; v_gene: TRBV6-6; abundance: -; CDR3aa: CASSGQGALNYYGYTF; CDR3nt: TGTGCCAGCAGTGGACAGGGGGCCTTAAATTACTATGGCTACACCTTC
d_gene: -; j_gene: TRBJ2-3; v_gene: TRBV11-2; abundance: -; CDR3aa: CASSPPEAEFPTDTQYF; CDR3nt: TGTGCCAGCAGCCCCCCCGAAGCGGAGTTCCCCACAGATACGCAGTATTTT
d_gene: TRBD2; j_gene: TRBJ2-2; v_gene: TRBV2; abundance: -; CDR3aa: CASRSGTPGELFF; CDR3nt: TGTGCCAGCAGGAGCGGGACTCCCGGGGAGCTGTTTTTT
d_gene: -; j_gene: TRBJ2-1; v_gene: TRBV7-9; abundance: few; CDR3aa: CASSWGLSSYNEQFF; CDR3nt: TGTGCCAGCAGCTGGGGACTCAGCTCCTACAATGAGCAGTTCTTC
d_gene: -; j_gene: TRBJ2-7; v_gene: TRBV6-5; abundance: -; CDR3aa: CASSKTIGYYEQYF; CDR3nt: TGTGCCAGCAGTAAAACGATCGGCTACTACGAGCAGTACTTC
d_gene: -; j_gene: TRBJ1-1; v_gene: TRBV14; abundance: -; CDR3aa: CASSQVPTARNTEAFF; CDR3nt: TGTGCCAGCAGCCAAGTCCCGACAGCACGGAACACTGAAGCTTTCTTT
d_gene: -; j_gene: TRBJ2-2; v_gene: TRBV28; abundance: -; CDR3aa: CASSLIPGELFF; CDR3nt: TGTGCCAGCAGTTTAATTCCCGGGGAGCTGTTTTTT
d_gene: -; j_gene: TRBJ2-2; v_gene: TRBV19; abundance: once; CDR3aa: CASSWSTGELFF; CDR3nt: TGTGCCAGTAGTTGGAGCACCGGGGAGCTGTTTTTT
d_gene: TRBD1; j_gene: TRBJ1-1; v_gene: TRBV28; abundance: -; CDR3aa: CASSPSSGGAPEAFF; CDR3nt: TGTGCCAGCAGTCCATCCTCAGGGGGCGCCCCTGAAGCTTTCTTT